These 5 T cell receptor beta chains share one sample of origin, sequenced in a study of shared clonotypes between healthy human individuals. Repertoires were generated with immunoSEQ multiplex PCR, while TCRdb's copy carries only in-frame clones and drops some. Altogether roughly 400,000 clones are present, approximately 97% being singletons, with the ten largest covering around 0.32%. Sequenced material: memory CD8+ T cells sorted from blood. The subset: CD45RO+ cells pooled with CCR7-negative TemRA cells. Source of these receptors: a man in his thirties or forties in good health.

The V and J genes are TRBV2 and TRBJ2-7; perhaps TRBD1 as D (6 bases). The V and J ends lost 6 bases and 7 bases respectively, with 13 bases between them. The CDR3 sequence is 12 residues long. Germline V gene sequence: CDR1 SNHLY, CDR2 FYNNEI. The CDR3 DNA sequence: TGTGCCAGCAGACCCGACAGGCTTGAGCAGTACTTC. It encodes CASRPDRLEQYF.

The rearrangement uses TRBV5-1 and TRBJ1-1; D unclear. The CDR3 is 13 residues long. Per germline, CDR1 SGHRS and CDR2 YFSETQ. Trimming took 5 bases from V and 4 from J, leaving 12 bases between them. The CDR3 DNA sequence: TGCGCCAGCAGTTTTCCGGGTAGCACTGAAGCTTTCTTT. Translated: CASSFPGSTEAFF.

DNA for the CDR3: TGTGCCAGCAGCCACACTTCAGGGCAGTTCTTC. Its protein product is CASSHTSGQFF. The V gene is TRBV4-2, the J gene TRBJ2-1; D uncertain. CDR3 size: 11 residues. CDR1 and CDR2 (germline): LGHNA, YNFKEQ. V lost 3 bases, J lost 12 bases, and 9 bases lay in between.

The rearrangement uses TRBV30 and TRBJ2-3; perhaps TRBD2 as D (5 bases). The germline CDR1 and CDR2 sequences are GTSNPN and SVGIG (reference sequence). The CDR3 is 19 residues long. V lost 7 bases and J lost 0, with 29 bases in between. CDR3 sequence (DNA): TGTGCCTCCGGCCCTCTGGGTCGGGTTCAGCGGACTAGCACAGATACGCAGTATTTT. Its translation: CASGPLGRVQRTSTDTQYF.

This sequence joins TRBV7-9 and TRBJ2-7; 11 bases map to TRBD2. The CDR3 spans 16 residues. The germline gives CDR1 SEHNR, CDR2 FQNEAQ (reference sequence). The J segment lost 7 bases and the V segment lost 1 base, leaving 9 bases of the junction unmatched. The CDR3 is CASSLVPGLAAQEQYF. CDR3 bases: TGTGCCAGCAGCTTAGTCCCGGGACTAGCGGCCCAAGAGCAGTACTTC.